These 23 T cell receptor beta chains share one sample of origin, sequenced in a study of T cells after yellow fever vaccination. TCRdb re-derived calls from the 5' RACE reads in MiXCR, one entry per CDR3 protein. The sample lists hundreds of thousands of distinct CDR3 sequences, roughly 19% seen once, with approximately 14% in the top ten. This sample comprised PBMCs, obtained 15 days after the yellow fever booster vaccination. The receptors shown here come from a man aged 25-45 years who received the YFV17D yellow fever vaccine.

This clonotype was seen only a few times. As DNA, the CDR3 is TGTGCCAGCAGTTTGGGCAGCGGCGAAGTCCAGTACTTC. It specifies CASSLGSGEVQYF. The genes are TRBV28 and TRBJ2-5; D perhaps matches TRBD2 (5 bases). The CDR3 extends over 13 amino acids. The V gene's germline CDR1 is MDHEN and CDR2 SYDVKM. The V and J ends lost 3 bases and 10 bases respectively, with 15 bases between them.

The chain couples TRBV5-1 to TRBJ1-1; tentatively, D is TRBD1 (5 bases). V was shortened by 0 bases and J by 0 bases, with 12 bases between the two germline ends. Germline assignment: CDR1 SGHRS and CDR2 YFSETQ. The CDR3 sequence is 16 residues long. CDR3 sequence reads: CASSLVYGGMNTEAFF. The CDR3 nucleotides are TGCGCCAGCAGCTTGGTATATGGGGGAATGAACACTGAAGCTTTCTTT.

This chain links TRBV20-1 with TRBJ2-7, with 10 bases matching TRBD1. With 5 bases clipped from V and 7 bases from J, the junction kept 11 bases outside the gene matches. Germline V gene data show CDR1 as DFQATT and CDR2 as SNEGSKA (reference sequence). The CDR3 has 14 residues. CDR3 amino acids: CSAPAWTGGGEQYF. DNA of the CDR3: TGCAGTGCTCCCGCCTGGACAGGGGGTGGGGAGCAGTACTTC.

This clonotype came up a few times. The chain has TRBV9 and TRBJ2-1, with a possible D match to TRBD2 (6 bases). The CDR3 runs 15 residues. Looked up from germline, CDR1 is SGDLS and CDR2 is YYNGEE. V was trimmed by 1 base and J by 9 bases, leaving 17 bases between them. The CDR3 DNA reads TGTGCCAGCAGCGTATCGACAGCCCAGGGAGGTGAGCAGTTCTTC. Translated: CASSVSTAQGGEQFF.

This clonotype was counted between two and nine times. The J gene is TRBJ2-5, the V gene TRBV7-6; the D gene is possibly TRBD2 (5 bases). Germline lookup yields CDR1 SGHVS and CDR2 FNYEAQ. The CDR3 consists of 15 residues. Between the trimmed V and J ends, which lost 2 bases and 4 bases, there was a span of 14 bases. The CDR3 protein is CASSLTMDWRETQYF. The CDR3 DNA reads as TGTGCCAGCAGCTTAACTATGGACTGGAGAGAGACCCAGTACTTC.

This clonotype was seen a few times. This rearrangement joins TRBV10-3 to TRBJ2-7; TRBD2 matches 10 bases. With V trimmed by 7 bases and J by 2 bases, 5 bases remained unmatched. This CDR3 contains 14 residues. From germline, CDR1 is ENHRY and CDR2 SYGVKD. The CDR3: CAIMASGGTYEQYF. CDR3 coding DNA: TGTGCCATCATGGCTAGCGGGGGAACCTACGAGCAGTACTTC.

This chain's CDR3 is CASNPGSQGSGEQFF. CDR3 bases: TGTGCCAGCAATCCTGGGAGCCAGGGCAGTGGTGAGCAGTTCTTC. This sequence joins TRBV28 and TRBJ2-1; D tentatively fits TRBD1 or TRBD2 (5 bases each). Trimming took off 7 bases at V and 9 bases at J, with 22 bases between the two ends. This CDR3 is built from 15 residues. Germline loops: CDR1 MDHEN, CDR2 SYDVKM. The variable domain in full, completed from reference TRBV28 and TRBJ2-1, reads DVKVTQSSRYLVKRTGEKVFLECVQDMDHENMFWYRQDPGLGLRLIYFSYDVKMKEKGDIPEGYSVSREKKERFSLILESASTNQTSMYLCASNPGSQGSGEQFFGPGTRLTVL.

The sample holds a few counts of this clonotype. The V call is TRBV9, the J call TRBJ2-1, with D perhaps matching TRBD1 or TRBD2 (5 bases each). The CDR3 contains 18 residues. The germline V gene encodes CDR1 SGDLS and CDR2 YYNGEE. V was cut by 4 bases and J by 4 bases, with 24 bases left in between. CDR3: CASSPQTTGRSLYNEQFF. CDR3 sequence (DNA): TGTGCCAGCAGCCCTCAAACGACGGGGCGGTCTCTATACAATGAGCAGTTCTTC.

On this clonotype itself: At one of its ends the junction is not consistent with the germline gene, which may arise from a read error. The chain combines TRBV7-2 with TRBJ1-6, with TRBD1 as a possible D gene (6 bases). Germline V gene data show CDR1 as SGHTA and CDR2 as FQGNSA. This CDR3 has 16 amino acids. The DNA for the CDR3 is TGTGCCAGCAGCATAGCCTCTTCAGGGGCCTATTCACCCCTCCACTTT. As protein: CASSIASSGAYSPLHF.

The chain employs TRBV20-1 and TRBJ1-5; no clear D gene. This CDR3 region has 13 residues. CDR1 and CDR2 (germline): DFQATT, SNEGSKA (reference sequence). V gave up 0 bases and J gave up 4 bases, with 7 bases separating them. The CDR3 DNA is TGCAGTGCTAGAGAGGCACTTAATCAGCCCCAGCATTTT. It translates to CSAREALNQPQHF.

CDR3 protein: CASSYRVENTDTQYF. For the CDR3, the DNA is TGTGCCAGCAGTTATAGGGTAGAGAACACAGATACGCAGTATTTT. The chain is built from TRBV12-3 or TRBV12-4 and TRBJ2-3; D remains ambiguous. V was clipped by 4 bases and J by 2 bases, with 13 bases between them. This CDR3 region has 15 residues.

This clonotype occurred a few times. The chain links TRBV19 to TRBJ1-4, with unresolved D. Trimming took off 6 bases at V and 0 bases at J, with 8 bases between the two ends. CDR1 LNHDA and CDR2 SQIVND come from the germline V gene (reference sequence). This CDR3 comprises 14 residues. CDR3 protein: CASSHSATNEKLFF. DNA for the CDR3: TGTGCCAGTAGCCACAGTGCAACTAATGAAAAACTGTTTTTT.

This clonotype was seen only a few times. The gene calls are TRBV6-1 and TRBJ1-1; possibly TRBD1 for D (5 bases). V lost 7 bases and J 5 bases, leaving 14 bases between the germline ends. Germline CDR1 is MNHNS and CDR2 is SASEGT. This CDR3 is built from 13 residues. The CDR3: CASIGTAGTEAFF. In DNA, the CDR3 is TGTGCCAGCATTGGGACCGCCGGGACTGAAGCTTTCTTT.

The DNA for the CDR3 is TGTGCCAGCAGCGCCCCCTCCCTAGCCAAAAACATTCAGTACTTC. It yields the protein CASSAPSLAKNIQYF. The V and J genes are TRBV7-2 and TRBJ2-4; D unclear. CDR1 is SGHTA and CDR2 is FQGNSA in the germline V gene. The CDR3 sequence is 15 residues long. Between the trimmed V and J ends, which lost 5 bases and 0 bases, there was a span of 11 bases. Together with reference TRBV7-2 and TRBJ2-4, the CDR3 gives the full variable domain: GAGVSQSPSNKVTEKGKDVELRCDPISGHTALYWYRQSLGQGLEFLIYFQGNSAPDKSGLPSDRFSAERTGGSVSTLTIQRTQQEDSAVYLCASSAPSLAKNIQYFGAGTRLSVL.

This clonotype occurred a few times. V and J are TRBV13 and TRBJ2-7; 7 positions match TRBD1. The J segment lost 0 bases and the V segment lost 5 bases, leaving 7 bases of the junction unmatched. From germline, CDR1 is PRHDT and CDR2 FYEKMQ (reference sequence). This CDR3 spans 15 amino acids. This chain's CDR3 is CASSITGTASYEQYF. The CDR3 bases are TGTGCCAGCAGCATCACCGGGACAGCCTCCTACGAGCAGTACTTC.

This clonotype has just a few counts. The chain employs TRBV7-2 and TRBJ2-3; no clear D gene. V gave up 1 base and J gave up 7 bases, with 9 bases separating them. The CDR3 totals 13 residues. In germline, CDR1 is SGHTA, CDR2 FQGNSA. In DNA form, the CDR3 reads TGTGCCAGCAGCTTAGGTAACGAAAATACGCAGTATTTT. It is translated as CASSLGNENTQYF.

The chain couples TRBV19 to TRBJ2-1, with TRBD1 matching 8 bases. This CDR3 has 14 amino acids. Germline CDR1 is LNHDA and CDR2 is SQIVND (reference sequence). The V and J ends lost 5 bases and 5 bases, in that order; junction bases with no gene match: 5. The CDR3 sequence: CASSSGGRDNEQFF. The DNA of the CDR3 is TGTGCCAGTAGTTCAGGGGGCCGGGACAATGAGCAGTTCTTC.

This clonotype was counted only a few times. The genes are TRBV12-3 or TRBV12-4 and TRBJ2-1; the match to TRBD2 covers 15 bases. Trimming removed 6 bases from V and 8 bases from J; junction bases left unmatched: 5. This CDR3 is 15 amino acids long. CDR3 nucleotides: TGTGCCAGCAGCCGAGGACTAGCGGGAGGGGATGAGCAGTTCTTC. This gives the protein CASSRGLAGGDEQFF.

V gene TRBV25-1 combines with J gene TRBJ2-3, with D hard to call. This CDR3 region has 13 residues. Trimming pared 3 bases from V and 2 bases from J, leaving 6 bases between. In germline, CDR1 is MGHDK, CDR2 SYGVNS. This chain's CDR3 is CASSDKATDTQYF. CDR3 sequence (DNA): TGTGCCAGCAGTGATAAGGCCACAGATACGCAGTATTTT. Full variable domain (outside the CDR3, taken from reference TRBV25-1 and TRBJ2-3): EADIYQTPRYLVIGTGKKITLECSQTMGHDKMYWYQQDPGMELHLIHYSYGVNSTEKGDLSSESTVSRIRTEHFPLTLESARPSHTSQYLCASSDKATDTQYFGPGTRLTVL.

This clonotype appeared a few times. At one of its ends the junction is not consistent with the germline gene, which may arise from a read error. The CDR3 here is CASSFRSGPPANF. CDR3 nucleotide sequence: TGTGCCAGCAGTTTTAGATCGGGTCCCCCGGCGAATTTT. The chain employs TRBV28 and TRBJ2-3; unclear D gene. The CDR3 spans 13 residues. Germline CDR1 and CDR2: MDHEN and SYDVKM.

The chain is built from TRBV7-9 and TRBJ1-2; no reliable D call. CDR1 is SEHNR and CDR2 is FQNEAQ in the germline V gene (reference sequence). The CDR3 loop spans 13 amino acids. With 10 bases removed from V and 4 bases from J, the gap between germline ends came to 16 bases. The CDR3 bases are TGTGCCACCTCGGGAATTCTTTCCTATGGCTACACCTTC. Amino acids: CATSGILSYGYTF. The whole variable domain, filled in from reference TRBV7-9 and TRBJ1-2, reads DTGVSQNPRHKITKRGQNVTFRCDPISEHNRLYWYRQTLGQGPEFLTYFQNEAQLEKSRLLSDRFSAERPKGSFSTLEIQRTEQGDSAMYLCATSGILSYGYTFGSGTRLTVV.

This chain links TRBV12-3 or TRBV12-4 with TRBJ1-5, with no clear D. This CDR3 spans 12 amino acids. V lost 2 bases and J lost 7, with 6 bases in between. The chain's CDR3 is CASSLKGQPQHF. The CDR3 nucleotides are TGTGCCAGCAGTTTAAAGGGCCAGCCCCAGCATTTT.

This clonotype was seen a single time. The chain couples TRBV20-1 to TRBJ2-7, with D perhaps matching TRBD2 (6 bases). Trimming left V 1 base short and J 6 bases short, with 13 bases between. This CDR3 has 13 amino acids. Germline V gene lookup returns CDR1 DFQATT and CDR2 SNEGSKA (reference sequence). The CDR3 nucleotides read TGCAGTGCTAGAGGGCGAGCGGGTGGCGAGCAGTACTTC. Translated: CSARGRAGGEQYF.